One sample yielded the 14 T cell receptor beta chains listed below, sequenced in a study of shared T cell receptors in the human thymus. Repertoires were generated with immunoSEQ multiplex PCR, while TCRdb's copy carries only in-frame clones and drops some. The repertoire has approximately 490,000 clones, around 82% of them found once; the top ten carry about 0.014%. These data were also reused for a study on human thymus T cells.

Source material: thymocytes. These receptors were obtained from a boy under three years old with a congenital heart defect.

V usage is TRBV6-5 and J usage is TRBJ1-2; TRBD1 matches at 8 bases. Germline trimming cut 4 bases from V and 6 bases from J; bases unmatched to any gene: 13. CDR1 is MNHEY, CDR2 SVGAGI, per germline. The CDR3 sequence is 16 residues long. This chain's CDR3 is CASSSTPDRVKNGYTF. In nucleotides, the CDR3 is TGTGCCAGCAGTTCCACACCGGACAGGGTCAAAAATGGCTACACCTTC.

This sequence joins TRBV27 and TRBJ2-2; 11 nucleotides align to TRBD1. Per the germline V gene, CDR1 is MNHEY and CDR2 is SMNVEV (reference sequence). The CDR3 runs 13 residues. V trimming: 6 bases; J trimming: 6 bases; junction bases outside the gene matches: 0. CDR3 sequence reads: CASRGQGAGELFF. CDR3 DNA: TGTGCCAGCAGGGGACAGGGGGCCGGGGAGCTGTTTTTT.

The V gene is TRBV6-1, the J gene TRBJ1-1; 7 positions agree with TRBD1. The CDR3 consists of 19 residues. Losses at the gene ends were 2 bases for V and 4 bases for J; bases not matched to a gene: 19. Per germline, CDR1 MNHNS and CDR2 SASEGT. In DNA, the CDR3 is TGTGCCAGCAGTGAACCGATGGCTCGACAGGGTACTAGGGGCACTGAAGCTTTCTTT. It is translated as CASSEPMARQGTRGTEAFF.

This sequence joins TRBV30 and TRBJ2-5, with D possibly matching TRBD1 (6 bases). Trimming took off 4 bases at V and 7 bases at J, with 22 bases between the two ends. The CDR3 consists of 15 residues. Germline loops: CDR1 GTSNPN, CDR2 SVGIG (reference sequence). The chain's CDR3 is CAWNIPGTTWGTQYF. DNA of the CDR3: TGTGCCTGGAACATTCCCGGGACAACGTGGGGGACCCAGTACTTC.

V gene TRBV27 combines with J gene TRBJ2-1; 16 bases are shared with TRBD2. The V gene's germline CDR1 is MNHEY and CDR2 SMNVEV (reference sequence). V shed 0 bases and J 7 bases; nucleotides not matched to a gene: 9. This CDR3 is built from 19 residues. DNA of the CDR3: TGTGCCAGCAGTTTATCCGGGACTAGCGGGAGGGCCATGGGGAATGAGCAGTTCTTC. Translation gives CASSLSGTSGRAMGNEQFF.

The gene calls are TRBV27 and TRBJ1-5; 7 nucleotides align to TRBD1. The CDR3 contains 16 residues. Germline trimming cut 10 bases from V and 7 bases from J; bases unmatched to any gene: 19. Germline CDR1 reads MNHEY; CDR2 reads SMNVEV (reference sequence). CDR3 DNA sequence: TGTGCCATTCCCTCCCCCGGGGCAGGGGGTTGGCAGCCCCAGCATTTT. This gives the protein CAIPSPGAGGWQPQHF.

The gene calls are TRBV7-7 and TRBJ2-1; 12 bases are a match to TRBD2. CDR3 size: 18 residues. Unmatched junction bases numbered 8, after V lost 5 bases and J lost 0 bases. CDR1 and CDR2 from the germline V gene are SSHAT and FNYEAQ (reference sequence). In nucleotides, the CDR3 is TGTGCCAGCAGCCCTAGACTAGCGGGAGTTCCCTCCTACAATGAGCAGTTCTTC. Translated, it gives CASSPRLAGVPSYNEQFF.

This clone has a single count. This chain connects TRBV18 to TRBJ1-3; D may be TRBD1 (6 bases). Looked up from germline, CDR1 is KGHSH and CDR2 is LQKENI. Trimming removed 0 bases from V and 0 bases from J, with 12 bases in between. CDR3 length: 17 amino acids. This chain's CDR3 is CASSPPATGHSGNTIYF. In nucleotides, the CDR3 is TGTGCCAGCTCACCACCGGCGACAGGCCACTCTGGAAACACCATATATTTT.

V and J are TRBV4-3 and TRBJ1-6; TRBD1 matches 9 bases. V dropped 2 bases and J dropped 1; count of bases not matched to a gene: 9. This CDR3 spans 19 amino acids. Germline V gives CDR1 LGHNA, CDR2 YSLEER. The CDR3 here is CASSQTQDRGRSYNSPLHF. Written as DNA, the CDR3 is TGCGCCAGCAGCCAAACTCAGGACAGGGGAAGGTCCTATAATTCACCCCTCCACTTT.

J is TRBJ1-5 and V is TRBV7-2; TRBD1 matches at 10 bases. CDR1 is SGHTA and CDR2 is FQGNSA in the germline V gene. Unmatched junction bases numbered 11, after V lost 1 base and J lost 2 bases. This CDR3 contains 19 residues. CDR3 coding DNA: TGTGCCAGCAGCTTAGAGGACAGGGGGTTTGGTAATGGCAATCAGCCCCAGCATTTT. Translating it yields CASSLEDRGFGNGNQPQHF. Variable domain in full (rest from reference TRBV7-2 and TRBJ1-5): GAGVSQSPSNKVTEKGKDVELRCDPISGHTALYWYRQSLGQGLEFLIYFQGNSAPDKSGLPSDRFSAERTGGSVSTLTIQRTQQEDSAVYLCASSLEDRGFGNGNQPQHFGDGTRLSIL.

The chain uses TRBV2 and TRBJ1-5; D ambiguous. Trimming cost V 8 bases and J 10 bases, with 12 bases left between them. The CDR3 is 11 amino acids. The germline gives CDR1 SNHLY, CDR2 FYNNEI. The CDR3 DNA reads as TGTGCCAGCGGAGATAGGTGTCCCCAGCATTTT. Translated, it gives CASGDRCPQHF.

This chain joins TRBV5-6 and TRBJ2-7, with D perhaps matching TRBD1 (6 bases). Per germline, CDR1 SGHDT and CDR2 YYEEEE. CDR3 size: 16 residues. Trimming took off 3 bases at V and 2 bases at J, with 18 bases between the two ends. Here the CDR3 DNA reads TGTGCCAGCAGCTCAGGACGGTGGGGGCACACCTACGAGCAGTACTTC. This gives the protein CASSSGRWGHTYEQYF.

The chain combines TRBV27 with TRBJ2-7, with 11 bases lining up with TRBD2. Germline loops: CDR1 MNHEY, CDR2 SMNVEV (reference sequence). The V segment lost 5 bases and the J segment 3 bases; nucleotides outside the gene matches: 9. This CDR3 has 16 residues. As DNA, the CDR3 is TGTGCCAGCAGTCTCGGACTAGCGGGTGGGGGCTACGAGCAGTACTTC. Amino acid sequence: CASSLGLAGGGYEQYF.

J is TRBJ1-1 and V is TRBV4-3; 7 positions match TRBD1. CDR3 length equals 16 residues. The trim removed 0 bases at V and 4 bases at J, leaving 8 bases unmatched. Per the germline V gene, CDR1 is LGHNA and CDR2 is YSLEER. CDR3 amino acids: CASSQDEGGAGTEAFF. DNA of the CDR3: TGCGCCAGCAGCCAAGATGAAGGGGGCGCCGGCACTGAAGCTTTCTTT.